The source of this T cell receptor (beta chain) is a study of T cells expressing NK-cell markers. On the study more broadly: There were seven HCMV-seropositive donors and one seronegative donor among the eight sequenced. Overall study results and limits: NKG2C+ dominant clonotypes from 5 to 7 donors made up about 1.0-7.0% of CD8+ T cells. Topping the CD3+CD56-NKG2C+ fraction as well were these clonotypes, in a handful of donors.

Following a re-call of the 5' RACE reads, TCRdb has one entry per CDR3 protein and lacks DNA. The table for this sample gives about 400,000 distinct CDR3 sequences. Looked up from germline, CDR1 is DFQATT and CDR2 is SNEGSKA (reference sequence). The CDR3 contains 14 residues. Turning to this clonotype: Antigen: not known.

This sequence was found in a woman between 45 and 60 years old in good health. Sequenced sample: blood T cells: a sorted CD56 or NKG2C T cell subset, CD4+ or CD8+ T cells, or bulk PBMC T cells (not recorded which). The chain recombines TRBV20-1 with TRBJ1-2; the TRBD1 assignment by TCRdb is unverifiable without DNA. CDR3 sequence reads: CSAPRQGVSYGYTF.